This TCR beta chain was sequenced for a study of blood T cells in healthy people across ages. Donor samples were obtained from healthy Caucasian individuals from Russia, aged about 6 to 100. V was clipped by 4 bases and J by 4 bases; unmatched bases: 19. Germline CDR1 and CDR2: SGHTA and FQGNSA. CDR3 length: 19 amino acids. A second roughly 6 to 11 cycle PCR used barcoded and J-beta primers. The template-switch adaptor was a 5' adaptor with 12 random nucleotides. It tagged each cDNA molecule. In TCRdb, the 5' RACE reads were re-called with MiXCR into one record per CDR3 protein. Seen here are 1.5 million to 2 million distinct CDR3 sequences, 25% to 30% observed once, and the top ten hold about 8%.

Sequences were obtained from blood. The rearrangement links TRBV7-2 to TRBJ2-1; TRBD2 matches 7 bases. The TCR was taken from a woman under 40 in good health. The CDR3 DNA reads as TGTGCCAGCAGCTCGTCGGTTAGCGGGCACGGTAAAACATACAATGAGCAGTTCTTC. Its translation is CASSSSVSGHGKTYNEQFF. Filled out from reference TRBV7-2 and TRBJ2-1, the complete variable domain reads GAGVSQSPSNKVTEKGKDVELRCDPISGHTALYWYRQSLGQGLEFLIYFQGNSAPDKSGLPSDRFSAERTGGSVSTLTIQRTQQEDSAVYLCASSSSVSGHGKTYNEQFFGPGTRLTVL.